The 12 T cell receptor beta chains presented below share a single source sample, sequenced in a study of cytomegalovirus exposure and HLA in healthy donors. PCR involved 60 Vbeta and 13 Jbeta primers. Here immunoSEQ multiplex PCR was the method, and the copy in TCRdb shows in-frame clones only, minus some. The profile shows around 150,000 clones, just under 80% of them singletons. Material: PBMCs. Every receptor here comes from a man aged 18 to 30 in good health and CMV-seropositive.

This clone has only a few counts. The rearrangement joins TRBV4-1 to TRBJ1-2; D perhaps matches TRBD1 (6 bases). Trimming shortened V by 0 bases and J by 12 bases, and 17 bases separated the two germline ends. Germline V lookup: CDR1 MGHRA, CDR2 YSYEKL. The CDR3 length is 14 residues. The CDR3 DNA is TGCGCCAGCAGCCAAGAGGGGGGGGCAGGGAAGAACACCTTC. Amino acid sequence: CASSQEGGAGKNTF.

This clone was observed a single time. The CDR3 ends on some other residue instead of the conserved phenylalanine or tryptophan, so this is likely a read error. The chain has TRBV2 and TRBJ1-6; 7 nucleotides align to TRBD1. The trim removed 7 bases at V and 3 bases at J, leaving 3 bases unmatched. This CDR3 has 14 amino acids. The V gene's germline CDR1 is SNHLY and CDR2 FYNNEI. This CDR3 reads CASNQGGYNSPLHL. The CDR3 DNA reads as TGTGCCAGCAATCAGGGGGGCTATAATTCACCCCTCCACCTT.

This clone was seen a handful of times. The chain is built from TRBV14 and TRBJ2-2, with 7 bases lining up with TRBD1. The CDR3 runs to 16 residues. The junction had 9 bases not matched to a gene; V was cut back by 2 bases and J by 6 bases. Germline V CDR1 and CDR2: SGHDN, FVKESK. This CDR3 reads CASSQSHYTGAGELFF. The CDR3 bases are TGTGCCAGCAGCCAAAGCCATTATACAGGGGCCGGGGAGCTGTTTTTT.

This rearrangement joins TRBV6-5 to TRBJ2-7; TRBD2 might be the D (6 bases). This CDR3 contains 14 residues. The V gene lost 0 bases and the J gene lost 0 bases, with 6 bases spanning the gap. Germline CDR1 MNHEY, CDR2 SVGAGI. CDR3 sequence reads: CASSYSTSSYEQYF. In nucleotides, the CDR3 is TGTGCCAGCAGTTACTCGACTAGCTCCTACGAGCAGTACTTC.

This chain links TRBV6-1 with TRBJ1-5, with D possibly being TRBD1 (5 bases). The CDR3 consists of 13 residues. The V end was cut by 8 bases, the J end by 3 bases, with 11 bases between. Per germline, CDR1 MNHNS and CDR2 SASEGT. CDR3 nucleotide sequence: TGTGCCAGCCTAGACAGTTTCAATCAGCCCCAGCATTTT. Protein sequence: CASLDSFNQPQHF.

The J gene is TRBJ2-3, the V gene TRBV28; 7 nucleotides agree with TRBD1. V was clipped by 2 bases and J by 4 bases; unmatched bases: 3. CDR1 is MDHEN and CDR2 is SYDVKM in the germline V gene. This CDR3 comprises 14 residues. The DNA for the CDR3 is TGTGCCAGCAGTTTAAGAGACAGGGCAGATACGCAGTATTTT. Encoded protein: CASSLRDRADTQYF.

J is TRBJ1-1 and V is TRBV7-2; 7 positions agree with TRBD1. Germline CDR1 and CDR2: SGHTA and FQGNSA. This CDR3 spans 12 amino acids. Trimming took 1 base from V and 12 from J; bases not matched to a gene: 5. This chain's CDR3 is CASSLDRGGTFF. CDR3 bases: TGTGCCAGCAGCTTAGACAGGGGTGGAACTTTCTTT.

This chain joins TRBV5-6 and TRBJ2-3; 7 bases align to TRBD1. CDR1 and CDR2 (germline): SGHDT, YYEEEE. The CDR3 length is 16 residues. Unmatched junction bases numbered 8, after V lost 4 bases and J lost 0 bases. As DNA, the CDR3 is TGTGCCAGCAGCCCATGGGACAGATCTAGCACAGATACGCAGTATTTT. Its translation is CASSPWDRSSTDTQYF. The whole variable domain, remainder taken from reference TRBV5-6 and TRBJ2-3, is DAGVTQSPTHLIKTRGQQVTLRCSPKSGHDTVSWYQQALGQGPQFIFQYYEEEERQRGNFPDRFSGHQFPNYSSELNVNALLLGDSALYLCASSPWDRSSTDTQYFGPGTRLTVL.

This clone was seen only a few times. The chain recombines TRBV9 with TRBJ2-3, with D possibly TRBD1 on 6 matching bases. CDR1 SGDLS and CDR2 YYNGEE come from the germline V gene. The CDR3 extends over 16 amino acids. V was clipped by 0 bases and J by 2 bases, with 13 bases between them. The CDR3 loop reads CASSVAVNRDTDTQYF. The CDR3 coding sequence is TGTGCCAGCAGCGTAGCCGTAAACAGGGACACAGATACGCAGTATTTT.

The rearrangement joins TRBV5-6 to TRBJ1-3; the D gene is possibly TRBD1 (5 bases). From germline, CDR1 is SGHDT and CDR2 YYEEEE. The CDR3 is 15 residues long. V gave up 3 bases and J gave up 4 bases, with 14 bases separating them. CDR3 coding DNA: TGTGCCAGCAGCTCCTTTAAGACAGAGGGAAACACCATATATTTT. Residues: CASSSFKTEGNTIYF.

V gene TRBV7-2 combines with J gene TRBJ2-3; D is unresolved. Per germline, CDR1 SGHTA and CDR2 FQGNSA. The CDR3 contains 14 residues. The V gene lost 1 base and the J gene lost 5 bases, with 10 bases spanning the gap. The CDR3 DNA follows: TGTGCCAGCAGCTTAGTATCGGTCGGAGATACGCAGTATTTT. Translated: CASSLVSVGDTQYF.

J is TRBJ1-5 and V is TRBV19; 12 bases map to TRBD1. The CDR3 contains 16 residues. With 4 bases clipped from V and 4 bases from J, the junction kept 5 bases outside the gene matches. Germline lookup yields CDR1 LNHDA and CDR2 SQIVND (reference sequence). CDR3 amino acids: CASSTGQGARNQPQHF. The CDR3, as DNA: TGTGCCAGTAGTACGGGACAGGGGGCGCGGAATCAGCCCCAGCATTTT.